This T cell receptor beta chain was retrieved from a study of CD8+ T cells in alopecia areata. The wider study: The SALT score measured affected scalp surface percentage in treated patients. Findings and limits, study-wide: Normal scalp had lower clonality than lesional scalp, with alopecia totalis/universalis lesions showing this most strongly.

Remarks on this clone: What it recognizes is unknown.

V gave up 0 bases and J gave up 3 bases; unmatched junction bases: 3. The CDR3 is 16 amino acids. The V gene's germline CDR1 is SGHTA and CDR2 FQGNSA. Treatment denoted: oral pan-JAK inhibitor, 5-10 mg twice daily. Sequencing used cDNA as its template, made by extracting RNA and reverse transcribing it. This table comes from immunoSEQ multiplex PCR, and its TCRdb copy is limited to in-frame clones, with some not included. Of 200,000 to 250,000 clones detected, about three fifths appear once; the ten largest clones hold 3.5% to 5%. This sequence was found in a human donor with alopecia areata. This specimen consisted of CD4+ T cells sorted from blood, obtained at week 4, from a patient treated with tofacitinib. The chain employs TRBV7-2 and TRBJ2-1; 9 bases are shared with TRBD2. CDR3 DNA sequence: TGTGCCAGCAGCTTAGCGGGTAGCGGGGGCTACAATGAGCAGTTCTTC. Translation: CASSLAGSGGYNEQFF.